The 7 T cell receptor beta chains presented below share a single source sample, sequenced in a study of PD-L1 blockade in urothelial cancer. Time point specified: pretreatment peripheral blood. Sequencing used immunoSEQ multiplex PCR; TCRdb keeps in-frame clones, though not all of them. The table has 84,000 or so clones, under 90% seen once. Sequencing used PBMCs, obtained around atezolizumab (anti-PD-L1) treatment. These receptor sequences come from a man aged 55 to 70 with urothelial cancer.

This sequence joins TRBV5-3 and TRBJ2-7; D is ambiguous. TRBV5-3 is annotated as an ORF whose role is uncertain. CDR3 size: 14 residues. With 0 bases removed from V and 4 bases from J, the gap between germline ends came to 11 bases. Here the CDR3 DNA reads TGTGCCAGAAGCTTGGACCTCTCGGGTTACGAGCAGTACTTC. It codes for CARSLDLSGYEQYF.

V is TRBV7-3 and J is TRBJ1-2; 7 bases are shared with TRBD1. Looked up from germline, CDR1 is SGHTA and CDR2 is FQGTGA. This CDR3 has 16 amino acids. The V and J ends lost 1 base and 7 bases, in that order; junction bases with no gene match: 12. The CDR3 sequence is CASSLSTGDTGIGYTF. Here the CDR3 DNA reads TGTGCCAGCAGCTTAAGTACAGGGGATACGGGCATTGGCTACACCTTC.

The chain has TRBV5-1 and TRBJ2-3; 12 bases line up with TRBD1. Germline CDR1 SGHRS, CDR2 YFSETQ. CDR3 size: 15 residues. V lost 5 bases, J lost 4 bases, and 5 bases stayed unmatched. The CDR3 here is CASRKGQGAADTQYF. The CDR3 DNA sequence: TGCGCCAGCAGGAAGGGACAGGGGGCCGCAGATACGCAGTATTTT.

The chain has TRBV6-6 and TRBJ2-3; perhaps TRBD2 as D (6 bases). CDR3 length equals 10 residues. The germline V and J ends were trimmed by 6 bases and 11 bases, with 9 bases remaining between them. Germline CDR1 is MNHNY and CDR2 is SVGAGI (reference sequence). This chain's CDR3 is CASSSGGQYF. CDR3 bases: TGTGCCAGCAGCTCCGGGGGGCAGTATTTT.

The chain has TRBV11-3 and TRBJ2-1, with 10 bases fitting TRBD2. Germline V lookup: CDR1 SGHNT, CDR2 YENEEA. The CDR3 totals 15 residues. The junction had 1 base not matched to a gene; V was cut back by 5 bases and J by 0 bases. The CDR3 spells CASSTSGNSYNEQFF. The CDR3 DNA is TGTGCCAGCAGCACTAGCGGGAACTCCTACAATGAGCAGTTCTTC.

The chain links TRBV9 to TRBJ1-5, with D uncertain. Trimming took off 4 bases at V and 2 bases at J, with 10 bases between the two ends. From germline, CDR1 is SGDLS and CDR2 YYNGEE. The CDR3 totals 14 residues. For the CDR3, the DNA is TGTGCCAGCAGCCCCGAAGGAGGCAATCAGCCCCAGCATTTT. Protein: CASSPEGGNQPQHF.

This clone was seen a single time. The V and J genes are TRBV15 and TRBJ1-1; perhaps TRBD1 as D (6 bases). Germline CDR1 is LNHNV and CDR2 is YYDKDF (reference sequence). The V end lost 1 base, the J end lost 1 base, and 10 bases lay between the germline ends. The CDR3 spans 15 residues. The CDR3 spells CATSRVGGWNTEAFF. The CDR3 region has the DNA TGTGCCACCAGCAGAGTAGGGGGTTGGAACACTGAAGCTTTCTTT.